This T cell receptor beta chain originates from a study of cytomegalovirus exposure and HLA in healthy donors. Findings and limits, study-wide: Among TCR sequences, most were rare, though some public TCRs appeared in many donors. When a later analysis was performed, an Asian-associated ancestry cluster reportedly had fewer N-insertions than the approximately 690-donor mean.

PCR employed 60 Vbeta and 13 Jbeta primers. Profiling relied on immunoSEQ multiplex PCR, and the TCRdb table lists in-frame clones only, not all of them. The sample carries some 150,000 clones, 65% to 90% recorded once. The CDR3 totals 15 residues. Per germline, CDR1 SGHNT and CDR2 YYREEE (reference sequence). Trimming shortened V by 2 bases and J by 4 bases, and 12 bases separated the two germline ends. A note on this clone: Its cognate antigen is unknown. Given the absence of the conserved phenylalanine or tryptophan at the CDR3 end, a read error is likely.

This sequence originates from a female donor in good health and CMV-seronegative. Sequencing used PBMCs. The chain has TRBV5-4 and TRBJ1-4, with D maybe TRBD1 (6 bases). The CDR3 sequence: CASSFRGVGNEKLFV. The CDR3, as DNA: TGTGCCAGCAGCTTCAGGGGAGTGGGTAATGAAAAACTGTTTGTT.